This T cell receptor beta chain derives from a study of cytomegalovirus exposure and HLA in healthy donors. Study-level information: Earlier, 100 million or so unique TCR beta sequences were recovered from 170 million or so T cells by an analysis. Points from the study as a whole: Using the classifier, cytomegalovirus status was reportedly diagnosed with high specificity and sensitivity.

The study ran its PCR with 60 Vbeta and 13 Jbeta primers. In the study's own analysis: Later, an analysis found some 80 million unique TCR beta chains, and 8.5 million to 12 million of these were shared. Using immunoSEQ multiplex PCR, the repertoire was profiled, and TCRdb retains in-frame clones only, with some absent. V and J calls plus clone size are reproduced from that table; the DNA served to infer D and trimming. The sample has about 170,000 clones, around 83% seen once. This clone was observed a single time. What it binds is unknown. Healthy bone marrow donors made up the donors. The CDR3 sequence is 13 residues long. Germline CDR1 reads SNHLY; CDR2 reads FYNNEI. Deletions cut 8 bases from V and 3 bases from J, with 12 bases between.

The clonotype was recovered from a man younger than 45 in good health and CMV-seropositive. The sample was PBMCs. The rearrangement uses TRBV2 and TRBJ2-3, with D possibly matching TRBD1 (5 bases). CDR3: CASGRQRTDTQYF. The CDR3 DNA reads TGTGCCAGCGGAAGACAGAGAACAGATACGCAGTATTTT.